One and the same sample provided the 31 T cell receptor beta chains below, sequenced in a study of T-cell reconstitution after alpha-beta-depleted transplantation in children. Unique molecular identifiers tagged the TCRbeta library. TCRdb ran MiXCR on the PCR reads and lists one entry per CDR3 protein. The sample records some 500,000 distinct CDR3 sequences, about 17% being singletons. The source was PBMCs from the stem cell graft donor, collected from the stem cell graft. These receptors were collected from a human donor who donated a stem cell graft to a child with acute lymphoblastic leukemia.

V gene TRBV12-3 or TRBV12-4 combines with J gene TRBJ2-5; TRBD1 is a possible D gene (5 bases). V was pared by 6 bases and J by 2 bases, with 13 bases between. CDR3 length: 14 residues. The CDR3: CASSKRQSQETQYF. CDR3 DNA: TGTGCCAGCAGCAAACGACAGTCACAAGAGACCCAGTACTTC.

This sequence joins TRBV3-1 and TRBJ2-1, with D uncertain. CDR3 length equals 15 residues. V lost 0 bases, J lost 2 bases, and 8 bases lay in between. Per germline, CDR1 LGHDT and CDR2 YNNKEL (reference sequence). The CDR3 DNA is TGTGCCAGCAGCCAAGATCGTACGGCCTACAATGAGCAGTTCTTC. Translated, it gives CASSQDRTAYNEQFF.

This clonotype was seen more than once but under ten times. The V and J genes are TRBV20-1 and TRBJ1-2, with 7 bases fitting TRBD1. Germline CDR1 and CDR2: DFQATT and SNEGSKA (reference sequence). The junction had 16 bases not matched to a gene; V was cut back by 5 bases and J by 4 bases. The CDR3 runs 16 residues. The CDR3 is CSALDLTTGYLYGYTF. CDR3 coding DNA: TGCAGTGCTCTAGATCTTACGACAGGGTACCTCTATGGCTACACCTTC.

This chain joins TRBV5-5 and TRBJ1-1; tentatively, D is TRBD1 (6 bases). From germline, CDR1 is SGHKS and CDR2 YYEKEE (reference sequence). The CDR3 spans 15 residues. Trimming cost V 3 bases and J 4 bases, with 16 bases left between them. The CDR3 DNA reads TGTGCCAGCAGCTCACACAAGGGGGGTATCACTGAAGCTTTCTTT. Translated: CASSSHKGGITEAFF.

This clonotype was seen a handful of times. The gene calls are TRBV2 and TRBJ2-6, with a tentative D call TRBD1 (6 bases). Germline lookup yields CDR1 SNHLY and CDR2 FYNNEI. This CDR3 comprises 17 residues. The ends were cut back, 8 bases at V and 2 bases at J, with 19 bases in the middle. This CDR3 reads CASGLDRPAAGANVLTF. The CDR3 bases are TGTGCCAGCGGTCTCGACAGGCCTGCTGCTGGGGCCAACGTCCTGACTTTC.

This rearrangement joins TRBV5-1 to TRBJ2-7; 8 bases line up with TRBD1. The germline gives CDR1 SGHRS, CDR2 YFSETQ. The V gene end was trimmed by 0 bases and the J gene end by 3 bases; junction bases not matched to a gene: 5. The CDR3 loop spans 15 amino acids. The CDR3 DNA reads as TGCGCCAGCAGCTTGGGGCGACAGGGGAACTACGAGCAGTACTTC. Residues: CASSLGRQGNYEQYF.

This clonotype was counted ten times or more. V and J are TRBV20-1 and TRBJ2-6, with 8 bases fitting TRBD1. V shed 5 bases and J 0 bases; nucleotides not matched to a gene: 6. The CDR3 extends over 16 amino acids. CDR1 DFQATT and CDR2 SNEGSKA come from the germline V gene (reference sequence). CDR3 nucleotide sequence: TGCAGTGCTGGGGGACAGGCAAGCTCTGGGGCCAACGTCCTGACTTTC. Protein product: CSAGGQASSGANVLTF.

Only a few counts were recorded for this clonotype. This rearrangement joins TRBV6-5 to TRBJ2-2, with D possibly TRBD1 on 5 matching bases. V lost 1 base and J 4 bases, leaving 7 bases between the germline ends. Germline CDR1 and CDR2: MNHEY and SVGAGI. This CDR3 has 14 amino acids. For the CDR3, the DNA is TGTGCCAGCAGTTACTTGGGGCCCACCGGGGAGCTGTTTTTT. It specifies CASSYLGPTGELFF.

This clonotype appeared a few times. CDR3: CASSLPGPWEAFF. The CDR3 coding sequence is TGTGCCAGCAGTTTACCGGGACCCTGGGAAGCTTTCTTT. The gene calls are TRBV27 and TRBJ1-1, with a weak D call TRBD1 (5 bases). V dropped 2 bases and J dropped 8 bases, with 12 bases sitting between them. Germline V CDR1 and CDR2: MNHEY, SMNVEV (reference sequence). The CDR3 extends over 13 amino acids.

V gene TRBV12-3 or TRBV12-4 combines with J gene TRBJ1-2; D is ambiguous. The CDR3 is made up of 14 amino acids. Trimming took 0 bases from V and 7 from J, leaving 12 bases between them. The CDR3 nucleotides read TGTGCCAGCAGTTTAGCCAAAGGGAGTACTGGCTACACCTTC. Translation gives CASSLAKGSTGYTF.

This clonotype was detected ten times or more. This sequence joins TRBV29-1 and TRBJ2-3, with 9 positions matching TRBD2. Germline assignment: CDR1 SQVTM and CDR2 ANQGSEA. This CDR3 is 17 amino acids long. V lost 7 bases, J lost 2 bases, and 16 bases stayed unmatched. The CDR3, as DNA: TGCAGCGCAACAGGGGTCCGACTAGCGGTAAACACAGATACGCAGTATTTT. This encodes CSATGVRLAVNTDTQYF.

This clonotype has just a few counts. The chain combines TRBV12-3 or TRBV12-4 with TRBJ2-7; D is unclear. The CDR3 extends over 15 amino acids. The V gene lost 5 bases and the J gene lost 6 bases, with 20 bases spanning the gap. Written as DNA, the CDR3 is TGTGCCAGCAGTGCTGTCGGGTCCCCTGTGCGCGAGCAGTACTTC. This codes for CASSAVGSPVREQYF.

The chain joins TRBV5-1 to TRBJ1-1, with 7 nucleotides matching TRBD1. The CDR3 contains 16 residues. CDR1 and CDR2 from the germline V gene are SGHRS and YFSETQ. Unmatched junction bases numbered 9, after V lost 4 bases and J lost 0 bases. CDR3 sequence: CASSIAPTGMNTEAFF. In nucleotides, the CDR3 is TGCGCCAGCAGCATCGCTCCGACAGGGATGAACACTGAAGCTTTCTTT.

This clonotype came up many times. The CDR3 loop is CASSPDLSYEQYF. The CDR3 nucleotides are TGCGCCAGCAGCCCGGACCTCTCCTACGAGCAGTACTTC. V usage is TRBV5-1 and J usage is TRBJ2-7; D not certain. The CDR3 runs 13 residues. V shed 4 bases and J shed 0 bases, with 8 bases lying between them. Germline CDR1 SGHRS, CDR2 YFSETQ.

This chain joins TRBV5-1 and TRBJ2-7; TRBD1 aligns across 9 bases. V shed 1 base and J 3 bases; nucleotides not matched to a gene: 5. This CDR3 has 15 residues. Germline assignment: CDR1 SGHRS and CDR2 YFSETQ. CDR3 DNA: TGCGCCAGCAGCTTGAACAGGGGGCGGGTCTACGAGCAGTACTTC. It encodes CASSLNRGRVYEQYF.

The rearrangement joins TRBV5-1 to TRBJ1-1; 8 bases map to TRBD1. With V trimmed by 4 bases and J by 1 base, 6 bases remained unmatched. Germline assignment: CDR1 SGHRS and CDR2 YFSETQ. The CDR3 extends over 15 amino acids. This CDR3 reads CASSPGGTGNTEAFF. In nucleotides, the CDR3 is TGCGCCAGCAGCCCAGGGGGGACAGGGAACACTGAAGCTTTCTTT.

Here the CDR3 DNA reads TGTGCCAGCTCGGGGGACAGGGGGGGAGAGCCCCAGCATTTT. This translates into CASSGDRGGEPQHF. The chain has TRBV18 and TRBJ1-5; 11 bases agree with TRBD1. The CDR3 extends over 14 amino acids. CDR1 and CDR2 from the germline V gene are KGHSH and LQKENI. The V gene end was trimmed by 6 bases and the J gene end by 8 bases; junction bases not matched to a gene: 6.

The chain uses TRBV12-3 or TRBV12-4 and TRBJ2-4; D is undetermined. V lost 0 bases and J lost 0, with 9 bases in between. This CDR3 spans 16 amino acids. Here the CDR3 DNA reads TGTGCCAGCAGTTTAGCCCAATTACTAGCCAAAAACATTCAGTACTTC. As protein: CASSLAQLLAKNIQYF.

As for this clonotype: One end of the junction varies from germline; a read error may be responsible. This chain links TRBV27 with TRBJ1-2, with D uncertain. This CDR3 contains 14 residues. Germline V gives CDR1 MNHEY, CDR2 SMNVEV (reference sequence). For the CDR3, the DNA is TGTGCCCGCAGTTTTCGGAGGAGCGGATATGGCTACACCTTC. Protein sequence: CARSFRRSGYGYTF.

The V call is TRBV20-1, the J call TRBJ2-6; perhaps TRBD2 as D (6 bases). The CDR3 covers 18 residues. The ends were cut back, 0 bases at V and 13 bases at J, with 28 bases in the middle. CDR1 DFQATT and CDR2 SNEGSKA come from the germline V gene (reference sequence). The CDR3 here is CSAREAAAEGLPRRVLTF. In nucleotides, the CDR3 is TGCAGTGCTAGAGAGGCGGCTGCGGAGGGCCTTCCGCGGAGAGTCCTGACTTTC.

This clonotype was observed a handful of times. The chain links TRBV7-9 to TRBJ2-3; possibly TRBD2 for D (7 bases). V shed 5 bases and J shed 5 bases, with 14 bases lying between them. This CDR3 has 14 amino acids. The V gene's germline CDR1 is SEHNR and CDR2 FQNEAQ (reference sequence). This CDR3 reads CASSLGGPEDTQYF. The CDR3 nucleotides read TGTGCCAGCAGCCTCGGGGGGCCCGAAGATACGCAGTATTTT.

This clonotype occurred a few times. This CDR3 is CASSYSWLAGGPTDTQYF. CDR3 coding DNA: TGTGCCAGCAGTTACTCTTGGCTAGCGGGAGGGCCAACAGATACGCAGTATTTT. The V gene is TRBV6-5, the J gene TRBJ2-3; 12 bases align to TRBD2. This CDR3 is built from 18 residues. The J segment lost 3 bases and the V segment lost 0 bases, leaving 7 bases of the junction unmatched. Germline assignment: CDR1 MNHEY and CDR2 SVGAGI.

CDR3 in amino acids: CASQLRLAGGPPETQYF. The DNA for the CDR3 is TGCGCCAGCCAATTGAGGCTAGCGGGAGGGCCCCCAGAGACCCAGTACTTC. The chain couples TRBV5-1 to TRBJ2-5; 12 bases line up with TRBD2. The germline gives CDR1 SGHRS, CDR2 YFSETQ. The CDR3 has 17 residues. Trimming cost V 7 bases and J 4 bases; bases outside gene matches: 14.

This clonotype was detected only a few times. The V call is TRBV4-1, the J call TRBJ2-1, with 13 bases that match TRBD2. The germline V gene has CDR1 MGHRA and CDR2 YSYEKL. Trimming at V came to 3 bases and at J to 8 bases, leaving 10 bases not matched to a gene. CDR3 length: 17 amino acids. CDR3 residues: CASSQTWTSGSGDEQFF. The CDR3 nucleotides are TGCGCCAGCAGCCAGACCTGGACTAGCGGGAGTGGCGATGAGCAGTTCTTC.

The chain joins TRBV6-5 to TRBJ2-3; the match to TRBD2 covers 12 bases. Unmatched junction bases numbered 6, after V lost 4 bases and J lost 4 bases. CDR1 and CDR2 from the germline V gene are MNHEY and SVGAGI. CDR3 size: 16 residues. CDR3 sequence: CASSSLLAGGADTQYF. The CDR3 DNA sequence: TGTGCCAGCAGTTCCCTTCTAGCGGGAGGGGCAGATACGCAGTATTTT.

The genes are TRBV18 and TRBJ1-4; possible D gene TRBD1, 5 bases. Trimming removed 6 bases at V and 7 bases at J, with 18 bases between. The germline CDR1 and CDR2 sequences are KGHSH and LQKENI. The CDR3 totals 15 residues. The CDR3 region has the DNA TGTGCCAGCTCCCAGAACAGGCCGCATCGTGAAAAACTGTTTTTT. It encodes CASSQNRPHREKLFF.

The chain recombines TRBV7-8 with TRBJ1-5, with a tentative D call TRBD1 (6 bases). Trimming took 3 bases from V and 5 from J, leaving 11 bases between them. In germline, CDR1 is SGHVS, CDR2 FQNEAQ. CDR3 length: 14 amino acids. CDR3 nucleotides: TGTGCCAGCAGCTTCGCGGACAGTCATCAGCCCCAGCATTTT. It is translated as CASSFADSHQPQHF.

This clonotype was seen repeatedly, ten times or more. The rearrangement joins TRBV25-1 to TRBJ2-1, with a possible D match to TRBD1 (5 bases). This CDR3 is built from 15 residues. V lost 5 bases and J 5 bases, leaving 16 bases between the germline ends. The germline V gene has CDR1 MGHDK and CDR2 SYGVNS. In DNA, the CDR3 is TGTGCCAGCAGTACAACAGGCCCCGGTGACAATGAGCAGTTCTTC. This gives the protein CASSTTGPGDNEQFF.

This clonotype occurred a few times. V gene TRBV11-2 combines with J gene TRBJ2-3, with a possible D match to TRBD2 (6 bases). The germline V gene encodes CDR1 SGHAT and CDR2 FQNNGV. The V and J ends lost 4 bases and 9 bases respectively, with 29 bases between them. The CDR3 spans 18 residues. The CDR3: CASSSLAALATLLGTQYF. The CDR3, as DNA: TGTGCCAGCAGCTCCTTGGCGGCGCTAGCGACCCTTTTGGGGACGCAGTATTTT.

The chain uses TRBV9 and TRBJ1-6; 8 positions agree with TRBD1. CDR3 length equals 16 residues. The V and J ends lost 3 bases and 0 bases, in that order; junction bases with no gene match: 2. Germline-derived CDR1 and CDR2 are SGDLS and YYNGEE. CDR3 DNA sequence: TGTGCCAGCAGCGCCGGACAGGGCTCCTATAATTCACCCCTCCACTTT. As protein: CASSAGQGSYNSPLHF.

This clonotype was counted only a few times. The rearrangement links TRBV10-1 to TRBJ2-1; D remains unclear. V gave up 11 bases and J gave up 2 bases, with 16 bases separating them. Looked up from germline, CDR1 is WNHNN and CDR2 is SYGVQD (reference sequence). The CDR3 spans 14 residues. The CDR3 spells CAVPVASAYNEQFF. The DNA of the CDR3 is TGCGCCGTTCCGGTGGCCTCCGCCTACAATGAGCAGTTCTTC.